This paragraph reports one T cell receptor (beta chain). A junction boundary mismatches the germline segment, possibly from a read error. The CDR3 totals 11 residues. Germline V CDR1 and CDR2: SGHTA, FQGNSA. The sample belongs to a study of Graves' ophthalmopathy and Graves' hyperthyroidism. Amplification of TCR beta CDR3 regions used RNA transcripts. The authors performed first-round RT-PCR with HTBI primers and then a second-round multiplex PCR. One entry per CDR3 protein results from TCRdb running MiXCR on the multiplex PCR reads. The table records hundreds of thousands of distinct CDR3 sequences, roughly two fifths of them present only once.

This TCR was recovered from an adult man with Graves' ophthalmopathy. Sequenced sample: peripheral blood. The chain employs TRBV7-2 and TRBJ2-7, with D hard to call. CDR3 DNA: TGTGCCAGCGGCTTAAAGGACGCGGAGTACTTC. Residues: CASGLKDAEYF.